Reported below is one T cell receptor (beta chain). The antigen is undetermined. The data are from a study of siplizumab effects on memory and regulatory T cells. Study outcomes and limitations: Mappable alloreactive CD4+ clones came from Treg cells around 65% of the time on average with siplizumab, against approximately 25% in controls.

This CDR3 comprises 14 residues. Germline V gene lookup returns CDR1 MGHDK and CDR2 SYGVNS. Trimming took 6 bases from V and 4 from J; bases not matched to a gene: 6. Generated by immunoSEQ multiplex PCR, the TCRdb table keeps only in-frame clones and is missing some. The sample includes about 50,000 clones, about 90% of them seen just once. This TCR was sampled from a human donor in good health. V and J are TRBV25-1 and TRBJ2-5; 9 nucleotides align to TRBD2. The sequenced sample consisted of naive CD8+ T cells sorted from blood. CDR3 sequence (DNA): TGTGCCAGCAGGCGCGGGGGGGCCGGAGAGACCCAGTACTTC. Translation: CASRRGGAGETQYF.